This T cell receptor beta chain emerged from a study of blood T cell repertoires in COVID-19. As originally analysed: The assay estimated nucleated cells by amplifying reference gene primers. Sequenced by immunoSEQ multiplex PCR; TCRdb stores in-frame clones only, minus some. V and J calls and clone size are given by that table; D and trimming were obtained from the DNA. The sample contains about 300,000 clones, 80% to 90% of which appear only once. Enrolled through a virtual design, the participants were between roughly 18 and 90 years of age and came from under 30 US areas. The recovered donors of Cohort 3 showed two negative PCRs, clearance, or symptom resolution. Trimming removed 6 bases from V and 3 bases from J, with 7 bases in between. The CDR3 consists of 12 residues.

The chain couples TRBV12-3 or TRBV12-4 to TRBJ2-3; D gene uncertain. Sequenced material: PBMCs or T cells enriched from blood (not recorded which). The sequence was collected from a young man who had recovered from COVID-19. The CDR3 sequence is CASSPPTDTQYF. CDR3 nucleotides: TGTGCCAGCAGCCCCCCGACAGATACGCAGTATTTT.